Reported below is one T cell receptor beta chain. The source of the sample is a study of cytomegalovirus exposure and HLA in healthy donors. Overall study: HLA-typed donors were the source of approximately 86 million unique TCRs held in an early data release.

Researchers ran the PCR with 60 Vbeta and 13 Jbeta primers. The protocol was immunoSEQ multiplex PCR, while the TCRdb copy is restricted to in-frame clones and leaves out a portion. The sample holds around 150,000 clones; about 71% are singletons and the top ten take about 3%. V lost 7 bases and J lost 7; bases outside the gene matches: 7. The V gene's germline CDR1 is SGHTA and CDR2 FQGNSA. The CDR3 spans 13 residues. The sample comprised PBMCs. The chain couples TRBV7-2 to TRBJ1-2; TRBD1 aligns across 9 bases. The sequence came from a woman in her thirties or forties in good health and CMV-seropositive. The CDR3 region has the DNA TGTGCCAGCATCTGGGACAGGGTCGGTGGCTACACCTTC. This codes for CASIWDRVGGYTF.